A selection of T cell receptor beta chains follows, all from one sample in a study of cytomegalovirus exposure and HLA in healthy donors. The table came from immunoSEQ multiplex PCR; TCRdb's copy has only in-frame clones and leaves some out. The sample holds tens of thousands of clones; around 76% are singletons and the top ten take about 12%. Sequences were obtained from PBMCs. The source is a male donor in good health and CMV-seropositive. Each CDR3 is given with its conserved first and last residue. Fields, in order: J gene, D gene, V gene, CDR3 protein, CDR3 DNA. A D gene is named only where the DNA matches it firmly.

>TRBJ2-5|.|TRBV5-4
CASSLRVNQETQYF
TGTGCCAGCAGCTTGCGGGTTAACCAAGAGACCCAGTACTTC
>TRBJ2-1|.|TRBV27
CASSLSARPYNEQFF
TGTGCCAGCAGTTTATCCGCTAGACCTTACAATGAGCAGTTCTTC
>TRBJ2-5|TRBD2|TRBV5-4
CASSRTSETATQYF
TGTGCCAGCAGCAGGACTAGCGAGACTGCAACCCAGTACTTC
>TRBJ2-3|.|TRBV7-6
CASSRQTDTQYF
TGTGCCAGCAGCCGACAAACAGATACGCAGTATTTT
>TRBJ2-5|TRBD2|TRBV5-1
CASNERGGYETQYF
TGCGCCAGCAATGAGCGGGGGGGCTATGAGACCCAGTACTTC
>TRBJ2-2|.|TRBV9
CASSVVPSALNTGELFF
TGTGCCAGCAGCGTAGTGCCTAGCGCCCTGAACACCGGGGAGCTGTTTTTT
>TRBJ2-7|TRBD1|TRBV5-1
CASSSRGYRGYEQYF
TGCGCCAGCAGTTCACGCGGCTACAGGGGGTACGAGCAGTACTTC
>TRBJ1-5|.|TRBV7-5
CVRNLLDSNQPQHF
TGTGTCAGAAACCTATTGGACAGTAATCAGCCCCAGCATTTT
>TRBJ2-7|TRBD1|TRBV7-9
CASSSDRVGGQQYF
TGTGCCAGCAGCTCGGACAGGGTAGGTGGCCAGCAGTACTTC
>TRBJ2-7|TRBD2|TRBV19
CASSKLAGGAYEQYF
TGTGCCAGTAGTAAACTAGCGGGAGGAGCCTACGAGCAGTACTTC